This T cell receptor (beta chain) was profiled in a study of shared clonotypes between healthy human individuals (dated by TCRdb to the early 2020s). In terms of the full investigation: A couple of women and three men aged 18 to 49 years were included in the cohort. The study deeply sequenced blood TCR repertoires of about five healthy adults to estimate repertoire size and the extent of clonotype sharing between individuals. For each donor, three plates each were used for CD4 naive and CD4 memory, two plates were used for CD8 naive, and one plate was used for CD8 memory. To increase sequencing depth and limit assay-specific biases, TCR repertoire library preparation and sequencing were carried out by different laboratories using diverse techniques. Between about 0.94 and 8.9 billion PBMCs per donor were obtained by leukapheresis.

On this clone itself: This clone's antigen is unknown. Base qualities are not provided; no much larger clone lies one nucleotide away.

Deletion took 5 bases off V and 2 bases off J, with a span of 16 bases between the germline ends. The germline V gene (reference sequence) supplies CDR1 SEHNR and CDR2 FQNEAQ. The CDR3 goes from the cysteine to the phenylalanine over 15 residues. Solely the CDR3 DNA is kept, with 45 bases framed from the first base. The donors were healthy, HIV-negative adults who had no recently reported acute infections or vaccinations. Every donor was a Caucasian adult living in Nashville, Tennessee, USA. CD4+ T cells were enriched through magnetic negative selection, after which naive cells were positively selected on CD45RA and the remaining negative fraction served as the memory subset. Blood was obtained by leukapheresis, after which PBMCs were separated by Ficoll-Histopaque density gradient centrifugation and cryopreserved in liquid nitrogen vapor phase. Analytical flow cytometry was used to check the purity and quantity of every magnetically sorted T cell population. Each sorted fraction had its genomic DNA isolated and then quantified by UV absorbance on a Nanodrop 2000c.

General findings and caveats noted by the study authors: Clonotypes shared by all four sorted-subset donors showed higher generation probabilities than non-shared clonotypes. Pairwise subsampling indicated that sequencing depth was expected to affect the degree of clonotype sharing among donors. Sharing across a few donors was observed for approximately 4.6% of naive CD4, 3% to 4% of naive CD8, roughly 2.4% of memory CD4, and around 0.4% of memory CD8 clonotypes. Rarefaction of sorted-subset datasets indicated incomplete sequencing despite the large sequencing depth. Larger estimated clonotype richness was generally found for naive subsets than for memory subsets. Sampling was restricted to blood, and TCR repertoires in tissue are likely to differ from TCR repertoires in blood. Because the study included a small number of donors, the genetic and exposure-history diversity represented was limited.

TCR CDR3 regions were amplified from genomic DNA by multiplex PCR using the deep immunoSEQ assay. Extracted genomic DNA from each cell subset was spread evenly across all wells of several immunoSEQ 96-well plates, with each plate serving as a replicate. For sorted subsets, around 200 ng genomic DNA, equal to tens of thousands of T cell genomes, was loaded into each replicate PCR. Purified libraries were quantified with a Qubit 3.0 fluorometer, sized on a Bioanalyzer 2100, and re-quantified with the KAPA Library Quantification kit. Each immunoSEQ 96-well plate was sequenced on its own single-read 150-cycle Illumina NextSeq 550 flow cell. Per the original workflow: The immunoSEQ output contained only junctional sequences without quality scores, so filtering could not match that applied to full-length reads. Sequences were annotated with PyIR, a Python wrapper for IgBLAST v1.9, and V/J genes and CDR3 were assigned using IMGT germline references. Any read was removed if the V/J assignment was weak (E-value above 1e-6), the CDR3 was missing, or the read contained stop codons, out-of-frame junctions, or ambiguous translated residues. A V3J clonotype was defined by an identical inferred V gene, J gene, and CDR3 amino acid sequence. Percentage overlap between repertoires was computed as shared unique clonotypes divided by the size of the smaller repertoire. RTK rarefaction, the Chao1 estimator, and Recon v2.1 estimates of unobserved clonotypes were used to assess repertoire richness. For all TCRbeta clonotypes obtained by the gDNA method from several donors, generation probabilities were computed with OLGA. Not all clones reach the TCRdb copy of this immuneACCESS table, which keeps in-frame sequences only. Checked studies attribute under half of the gap to unresolved V genes and leave the rest unexplained. V, J and clone size are those of that table, while D and trimming were read from the DNA. Across this sample there are 950,000 to 1,200,000 clones, with roughly 80% seen only once. The ten largest clones add up to 0.85% to 1% of the sample.

Input material: memory CD4+ T cells from PBMCs. This specimen's cell subset or site label, interpreted: CD45RA-negative fraction. The chain joins TRBV7-9 to TRBJ2-7, with TRBD1 tentatively as D gene (5 bases match). The TCR originated in a man between 18 and 35 years old in good health. Some clones in this sample may be carry-over from other donors' samples. The CDR3 protein: CASSQAPGHTYEQYF. The DNA reads as follows: TGTGCCAGCAGCCAAGCTCCAGGACACACCTACGAGCAGTACTTC.